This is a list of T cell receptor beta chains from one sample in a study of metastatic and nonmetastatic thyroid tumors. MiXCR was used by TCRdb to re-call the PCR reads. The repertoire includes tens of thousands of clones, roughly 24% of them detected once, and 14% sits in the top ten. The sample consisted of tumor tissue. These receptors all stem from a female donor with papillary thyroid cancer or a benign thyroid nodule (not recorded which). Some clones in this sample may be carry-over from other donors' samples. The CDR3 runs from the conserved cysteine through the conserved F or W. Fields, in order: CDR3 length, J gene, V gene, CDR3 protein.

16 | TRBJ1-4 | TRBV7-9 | CASSLGRQNTNEKLFF
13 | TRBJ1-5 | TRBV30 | CAWSVGGDQPQHF
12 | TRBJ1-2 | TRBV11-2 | CASSARNYGYTF
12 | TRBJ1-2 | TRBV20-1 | CLTGTRGYGYTF
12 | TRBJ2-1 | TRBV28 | CASSPITSEQFF
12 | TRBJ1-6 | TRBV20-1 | CGASCGNSPLHF
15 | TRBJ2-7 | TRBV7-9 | CASSWQGARGNEQYF
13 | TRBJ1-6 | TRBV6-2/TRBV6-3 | CASRIRANSPLHF
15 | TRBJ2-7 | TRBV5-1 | CASSVNSGQIYEQYF
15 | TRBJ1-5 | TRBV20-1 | CSAESRTGNNQPQHF